This T cell receptor (beta chain) was sequenced for a study of T-cell memory formation after mild COVID-19. Using its own MiXCR run on the 5' RACE reads, TCRdb lists one record per CDR3 protein. Of roughly 370,000 distinct CDR3 sequences detected, 15% to 20% appear once; the ten largest clones hold 20% to 25%. In its sample, this clonotype was seen a few times. Per germline, CDR1 GTSNPN and CDR2 SVGIG (reference sequence). The V and J ends lost 1 base and 1 base respectively, with 7 bases between them. The CDR3 covers 13 residues. The TCR originated in a man between 18 and 35 years old who had mild COVID-19 (a few samples of this study predate the infection). Cell type and time point are not known. Sequencing used PBMCs or a T cell subset sorted from them (not recorded which). The rearrangement joins TRBV30 to TRBJ1-1; perhaps TRBD1 as D (5 bases). In DNA form, the CDR3 reads TGTGCCTGGAGTGCACAGGAGAACACTGAAGCTTTCTTT. Its protein product is CAWSAQENTEAFF.